The 17 T cell receptor beta chains listed next were all sequenced from one sample in a study of cytotoxic CD8 clonotypes in ibrutinib-treated CLL. The data were produced by immunoSEQ multiplex PCR, yet TCRdb's version contains in-frame clones alone and is incomplete. The sample lists some 25,000 clones; 60% to 80% were seen once. Sequencing was performed on PBMCs, taken at disease progression, from a patient treated with ibrutinib. Every receptor here comes from a human donor with chronic lymphocytic leukemia.

V usage is TRBV4-1 and J usage is TRBJ2-7, with 11 bases identical to TRBD2. CDR1 is MGHRA, CDR2 YSYEKL, per germline. The CDR3 covers 15 residues. Unmatched junction bases numbered 7, after V lost 4 bases and J lost 5 bases. Written as DNA, the CDR3 is TGCGCCAGCAGCCTTATGACTAGCGGGGCAAACGAGCAGTACTTC. Its protein is CASSLMTSGANEQYF.

The chain uses TRBV10-3 and TRBJ1-4; 7 bases line up with TRBD1. Germline V gives CDR1 ENHRY, CDR2 SYGVKD. The CDR3 spans 14 residues. J was trimmed by 4 bases and V by 6 bases; bases with no gene match: 5. The CDR3 protein is CAIRAGTDNEKLFF. CDR3 DNA sequence: TGTGCCATCAGAGCCGGGACAGATAATGAAAAACTGTTTTTT.

The table lists this clone with a few counts. The V and J genes are TRBV9 and TRBJ2-7; a weak D match, TRBD2 (5 bases). CDR1 is SGDLS and CDR2 is YYNGEE in the germline V gene. The CDR3 is 15 amino acids. The V gene lost 0 bases and the J gene lost 0 bases, with 10 bases spanning the gap. The CDR3: CASSVGRSSSYEQYF. CDR3 coding DNA: TGTGCCAGCAGCGTAGGGAGGAGCTCCTCCTACGAGCAGTACTTC.

This sequence joins TRBV6-6 and TRBJ2-7; perhaps TRBD1 as D (6 bases). CDR1 and CDR2 from the germline V gene are MNHNY and SVGAGI (reference sequence). With 5 bases removed from V and 3 bases from J, the gap between germline ends came to 14 bases. This CDR3 is 14 amino acids long. This CDR3 is CASSRIKDSYEQYF. The CDR3, as DNA: TGTGCCAGCAGTCGTATTAAGGACAGCTACGAGCAGTACTTC.

The V gene is TRBV18, the J gene TRBJ1-1, with 8 nucleotides matching TRBD1. Trimming cost V 3 bases and J 1 base; bases outside gene matches: 4. The CDR3 is made up of 15 amino acids. In germline, CDR1 is KGHSH, CDR2 LQKENI. The CDR3 DNA reads as TGTGCCAGCTCACCTGGGACAGGTCGGAACACTGAAGCTTTCTTT. Its protein product is CASSPGTGRNTEAFF.

This clone was observed a handful of times. This chain uses TRBV5-1 with TRBJ2-3, with D uncertain. V lost 2 bases and J 2 bases, leaving 3 bases between the germline ends. Germline assignment: CDR1 SGHRS and CDR2 YFSETQ. The CDR3 extends over 12 amino acids. The CDR3 protein is CASSLTTDTQYF. The CDR3 coding sequence is TGCGCCAGCAGCTTAACCACAGATACGCAGTATTTT. Filled out from reference TRBV5-1 and TRBJ2-3, the complete variable domain reads KAGVTQTPRYLIKTRGQQVTLSCSPISGHRSVSWYQQTPGQGLQFLFEYFSETQRNKGNFPGRFSGRQFSNSRSEMNVSTLELGDSALYLCASSLTTDTQYFGPGTRLTVL.

The chain combines TRBV27 with TRBJ2-1, with 15 nucleotides matching TRBD2. V trimming: 5 bases; J trimming: 1 base; junction bases outside the gene matches: 6. The CDR3 covers 18 residues. Looked up from germline, CDR1 is MNHEY and CDR2 is SMNVEV (reference sequence). The DNA for the CDR3 is TGTGCCAGCAGTCAGGGACTAGCGGGGGGACTATCCTACAATGAGCAGTTCTTC. As protein: CASSQGLAGGLSYNEQFF.

The V gene is TRBV7-6, the J gene TRBJ2-2; 8 nucleotides align to TRBD1. Per germline, CDR1 SGHVS and CDR2 FNYEAQ. The CDR3 contains 16 residues. J gave up 7 bases and V 2 bases, and 9 bases lay outside the gene matches. In DNA, the CDR3 is TGTGCCAGCAGCTTAAGCGCCAGGGGGCTTGTCGGGGAGCTGTTTTTT. As protein: CASSLSARGLVGELFF.

The chain links TRBV6-5 to TRBJ1-1, with 7 bases identical to TRBD1. The germline gives CDR1 MNHEY, CDR2 SVGAGI. The CDR3 is 14 amino acids. Trimming at V came to 2 bases and at J to 1 base, leaving 1 base not matched to a gene. The CDR3 DNA is TGTGCCAGCAGTTACCGACAGGGGAACACTGAAGCTTTCTTT. This translates into CASSYRQGNTEAFF.

This clone was seen more than once but under ten times. V usage is TRBV29-1 and J usage is TRBJ2-7; perhaps TRBD1 as D (6 bases). Germline assignment: CDR1 SQVTM and CDR2 ANQGSEA. CDR3 size: 13 residues. V lost 8 bases and J lost 4, with 18 bases in between. DNA for the CDR3: TGCAGCACATCGGACGGGGACAATTACGAGCAGTACTTC. It encodes CSTSDGDNYEQYF.

The rearrangement uses TRBV4-1 and TRBJ1-4; D remains unclear. The V end was cut by 1 base, the J end by 8 bases, with 23 bases between. Germline V lookup: CDR1 MGHRA, CDR2 YSYEKL. The CDR3 loop spans 18 amino acids. CDR3 nucleotides: TGCGCCAGCAGCCAAGGAGAGGTTGTAGGACCCGCGGGGGAAAAACTGTTTTTT. It translates to CASSQGEVVGPAGEKLFF.

The chain joins TRBV27 to TRBJ2-2, with unresolved D. V was trimmed by 2 bases and J by 5 bases, leaving 3 bases between them. The CDR3 sequence is 12 residues long. Germline V gives CDR1 MNHEY, CDR2 SMNVEV (reference sequence). The DNA of the CDR3 is TGTGCCAGCAGTTTAGGGACCGGGGAGCTGTTTTTT. The encoded protein is CASSLGTGELFF.

The chain couples TRBV27 to TRBJ1-5, with a weak D call TRBD1 (5 bases). Per the germline V gene, CDR1 is MNHEY and CDR2 is SMNVEV (reference sequence). CDR3 size: 15 residues. The ends were cut back, 5 bases at V and 5 bases at J, with 16 bases in the middle. The CDR3 nucleotides read TGTGCCAGCAGTCCCCTCGGGGGGGTAGATCAGCCCCAGCATTTT. The encoded protein is CASSPLGGVDQPQHF.

J is TRBJ1-2 and V is TRBV6-5, with D perhaps matching TRBD1 (5 bases). This CDR3 is 12 amino acids long. V lost 6 bases and J 8 bases, leaving 13 bases between the germline ends. Germline CDR1 and CDR2: MNHEY and SVGAGI. CDR3 in DNA: TGTGCCAGCAGGGGGACGGCGGACGGCTACACCTTC. Amino acid sequence: CASRGTADGYTF.

V is TRBV6-5 and J is TRBJ1-1; no definite D call. Germline CDR1 is MNHEY and CDR2 is SVGAGI. V was clipped by 8 bases and J by 1 base, with 14 bases between them. This CDR3 has 14 residues. The CDR3 spells CASEVRARNTEAFF. DNA of the CDR3: TGTGCCAGCGAAGTTCGGGCACGGAACACTGAAGCTTTCTTT.

The chain joins TRBV6-5 to TRBJ2-5, with D possibly being TRBD2 (6 bases). The CDR3 consists of 14 residues. Trimming took 7 bases from V and 0 from J, leaving 12 bases between them. Germline V gene sequence: CDR1 MNHEY, CDR2 SVGAGI. This CDR3 reads CASTNRGNQETQYF. CDR3 in DNA: TGTGCCAGCACTAACCGGGGGAACCAAGAGACCCAGTACTTC.

This chain joins TRBV30 and TRBJ2-4, with 11 bases aligning to TRBD2. The J segment lost 5 bases and the V segment lost 2 bases, leaving 2 bases of the junction unmatched. Germline V CDR1 and CDR2: GTSNPN, SVGIG (reference sequence). The CDR3 contains 14 residues. CDR3 sequence reads: CAWSLAGGQNIQYF. CDR3 DNA: TGTGCCTGGAGTCTAGCGGGGGGTCAAAACATTCAGTACTTC.